This T cell receptor beta chain comes out of a study of blood T cell repertoires in COVID-19. CDR3 length: 14 residues. Germline loops: CDR1 MDHEN, CDR2 SYDVKM. V was pared by 5 bases and J by 8 bases, with 18 bases between. Data came from immunoSEQ multiplex PCR; TCRdb stores just in-frame clones and leaves some out. This table holds roughly 410,000 clones, 70% to 90% found once. Source material: peripheral blood. This chain connects TRBV28 to TRBJ1-2; the D gene is possibly TRBD1 (6 bases). The receptor was derived from a woman between 40 and 50 years old with COVID-19, enrolled during active disease. The chain's CDR3 is CASSNDWTARGYTF. The CDR3 bases are TGTGCCAGCAGTAACGATTGGACAGCCCGGGGCTACACCTTC.